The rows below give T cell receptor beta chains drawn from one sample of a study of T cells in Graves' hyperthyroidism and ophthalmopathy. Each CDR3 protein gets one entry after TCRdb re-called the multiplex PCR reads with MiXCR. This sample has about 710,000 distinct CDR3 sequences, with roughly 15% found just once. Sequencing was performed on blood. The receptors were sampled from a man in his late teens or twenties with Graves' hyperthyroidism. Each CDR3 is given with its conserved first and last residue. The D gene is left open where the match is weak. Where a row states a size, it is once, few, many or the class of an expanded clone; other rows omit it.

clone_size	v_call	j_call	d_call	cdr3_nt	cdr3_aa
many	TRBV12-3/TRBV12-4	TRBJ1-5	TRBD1	TGTGCCAGCAGCCGTACCACAGGGGGCGATCAGCCCCAGCATTTT	CASSRTTGGDQPQHF
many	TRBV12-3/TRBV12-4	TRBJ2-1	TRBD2	TGTGCCAGCAAGAAGCGGGAGATCCCCAATGAGCAGTTCTTC	CASKKREIPNEQFF
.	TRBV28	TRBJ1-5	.	TGTGCCAGCAGTTTATTTTTGGCCGGCAATCAGCCCCAGCATTTT	CASSLFLAGNQPQHF
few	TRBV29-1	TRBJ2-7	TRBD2	TGCAGCGTAGGGACTAGCGGAAATTCCTACGAGCAGTACTTC	CSVGTSGNSYEQYF
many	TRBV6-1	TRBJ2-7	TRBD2	TGTGCCAGCAGATCCGGGACTAGCGGCTACGAGCAGTACTTC	CASRSGTSGYEQYF
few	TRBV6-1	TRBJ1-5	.	TGTGCCAGCACTCCGGGACACGTCAATCAGCCCCAGCATTTT	CASTPGHVNQPQHF
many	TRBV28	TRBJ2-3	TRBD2	TGTGCCAGCAGTTTTCGTCTAGCGGACCGAGCAGGAGATACGCAGTATTTT	CASSFRLADRAGDTQYF
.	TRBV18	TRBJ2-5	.	TGTGCCAGCTCACCTCTCGTAGCGGGACAGGGAACCGAGACCCAGTACTTC	CASSPLVAGQGTETQYF
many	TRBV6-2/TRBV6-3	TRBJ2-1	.	TGTGCCAGCAGTGGCAGGAGCCCCCCATACAATGAGCAGTTCTTC	CASSGRSPPYNEQFF
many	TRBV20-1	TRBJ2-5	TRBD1	TGCAGTGCTACTACAGGGGGCGAGACCCAGTACTTC	CSATTGGETQYF
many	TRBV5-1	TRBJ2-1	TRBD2	TGCGCCAGCAGCTTGACCGGGACTAGCGGGAGCGTTGAGCAGTTCTTC	CASSLTGTSGSVEQFF
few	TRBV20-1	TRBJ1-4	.	TGCAGTGCTAGGGATACAGGGTTGGGTGAAAAACTGTTTTTT	CSARDTGLGEKLFF
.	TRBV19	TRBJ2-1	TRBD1	TGTGCCAGTCACCGGGACAGGGCAGTCAATGAGCAGTTCTTC	CASHRDRAVNEQFF
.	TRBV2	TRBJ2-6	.	TGTGCCAGCAGAGGGGGGGTCTCTGGGGCCAACGTCCTGACTTTC	CASRGGVSGANVLTF
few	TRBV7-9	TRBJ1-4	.	TGTGCCAGCCACGGGGTGAATGAAAAACTGTTTTTT	CASHGVNEKLFF
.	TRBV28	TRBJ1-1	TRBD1	TGTGCCAGCAGTTACGATGCGGCAGGGGGCTACACTGAAGCTTTCTTT	CASSYDAAGGYTEAFF